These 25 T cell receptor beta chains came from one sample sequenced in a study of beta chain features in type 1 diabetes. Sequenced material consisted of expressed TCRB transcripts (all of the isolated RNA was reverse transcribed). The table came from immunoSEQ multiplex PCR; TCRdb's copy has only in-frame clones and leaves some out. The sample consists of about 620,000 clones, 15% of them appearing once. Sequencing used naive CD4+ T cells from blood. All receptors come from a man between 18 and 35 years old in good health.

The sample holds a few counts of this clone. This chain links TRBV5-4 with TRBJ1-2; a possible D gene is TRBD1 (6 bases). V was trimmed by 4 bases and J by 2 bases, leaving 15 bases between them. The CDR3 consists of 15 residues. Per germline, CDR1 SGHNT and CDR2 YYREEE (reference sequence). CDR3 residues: CASSPPTGSNYGYTF. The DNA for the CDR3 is TGTGCCAGCAGCCCCCCGACAGGATCCAACTATGGCTACACCTTC.

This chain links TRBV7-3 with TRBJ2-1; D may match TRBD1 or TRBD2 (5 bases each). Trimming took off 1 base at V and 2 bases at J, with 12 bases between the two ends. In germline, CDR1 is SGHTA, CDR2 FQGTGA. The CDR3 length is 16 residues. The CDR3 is CASSLRQGDAYNEQFF. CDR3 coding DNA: TGTGCCAGCAGCTTAAGGCAGGGAGATGCCTACAATGAGCAGTTCTTC.

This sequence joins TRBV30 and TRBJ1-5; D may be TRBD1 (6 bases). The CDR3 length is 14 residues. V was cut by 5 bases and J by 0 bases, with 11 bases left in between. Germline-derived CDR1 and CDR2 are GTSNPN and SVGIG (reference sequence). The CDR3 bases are TGTGCCTGGGGGCCACAGGGTAGCAATCAGCCCCAGCATTTT. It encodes CAWGPQGSNQPQHF. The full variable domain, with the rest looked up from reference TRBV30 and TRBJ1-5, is SQTIHQWPATLVQPVGSPLSLECTVEGTSNPNLYWYRQAAGRGLQLLFYSVGIGQISSEVPQNLSASRPQDRQFILSSKKLLLSDSGFYLCAWGPQGSNQPQHFGDGTRLSIL.

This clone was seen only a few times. The CDR3 bases are TGTGCCAGCAGTGAACAGGAGCTGGATGGCTACACCTTC. Protein: CASSEQELDGYTF. This chain connects TRBV2 to TRBJ1-2; D gene uncertain. CDR1 SNHLY and CDR2 FYNNEI come from the germline V gene. V shed 2 bases and J shed 6 bases, with 10 bases lying between them. The CDR3 has 13 amino acids.

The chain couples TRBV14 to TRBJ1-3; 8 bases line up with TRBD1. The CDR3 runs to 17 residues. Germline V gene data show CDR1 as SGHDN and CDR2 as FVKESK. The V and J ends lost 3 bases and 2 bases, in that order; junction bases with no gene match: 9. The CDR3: CASSQRTGKSAGNTIYF. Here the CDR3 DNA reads TGTGCCAGCAGCCAGCGGACAGGGAAGTCCGCTGGAAACACCATATATTTT. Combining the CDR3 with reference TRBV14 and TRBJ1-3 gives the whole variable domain EAGVTQFPSHSVIEKGQTVTLRCDPISGHDNLYWYRRVMGKEIKFLLHFVKESKQDESGMPNNRFLAERTGGTYSTLKVQPAELEDSGVYFCASSQRTGKSAGNTIYFGEGSWLTVV.

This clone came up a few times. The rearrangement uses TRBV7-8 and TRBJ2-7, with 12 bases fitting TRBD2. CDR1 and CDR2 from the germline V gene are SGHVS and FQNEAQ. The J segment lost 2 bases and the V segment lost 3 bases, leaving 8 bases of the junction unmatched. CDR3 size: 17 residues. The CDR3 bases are TGTGCCAGCAGCTTTAGGGCCGGACTAGCGGGACCCTACGAGCAGTACTTC. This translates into CASSFRAGLAGPYEQYF.

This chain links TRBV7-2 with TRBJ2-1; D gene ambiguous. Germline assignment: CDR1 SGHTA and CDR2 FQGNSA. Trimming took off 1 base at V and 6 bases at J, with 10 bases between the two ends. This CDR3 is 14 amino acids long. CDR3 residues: CASSLVGRLNEQFF. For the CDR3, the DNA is TGTGCCAGCAGCTTAGTTGGTCGGCTCAATGAGCAGTTCTTC.

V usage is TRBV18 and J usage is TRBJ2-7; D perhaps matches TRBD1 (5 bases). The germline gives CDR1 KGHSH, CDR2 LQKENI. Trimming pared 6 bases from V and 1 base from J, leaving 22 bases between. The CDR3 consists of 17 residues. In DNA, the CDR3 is TGTGCCAGCTCCCCCGACAGATTATCAGTATCTTCCTACGAGCAGTACTTC. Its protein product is CASSPDRLSVSSYEQYF.

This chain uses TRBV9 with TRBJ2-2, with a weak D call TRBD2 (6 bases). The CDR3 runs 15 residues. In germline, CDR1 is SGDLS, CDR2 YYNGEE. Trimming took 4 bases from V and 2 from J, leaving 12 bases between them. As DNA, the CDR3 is TGTGCCAGCAGCCCCGGGGGTCCTAACACCGGGGAGCTGTTTTTT. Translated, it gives CASSPGGPNTGELFF.

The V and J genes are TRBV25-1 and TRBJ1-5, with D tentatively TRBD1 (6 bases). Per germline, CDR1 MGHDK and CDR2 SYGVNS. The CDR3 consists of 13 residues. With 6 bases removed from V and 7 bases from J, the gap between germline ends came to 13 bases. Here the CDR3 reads CASSYRADQPQHF. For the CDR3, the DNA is TGTGCCAGCAGCTACAGGGCGGACCAGCCCCAGCATTTT.

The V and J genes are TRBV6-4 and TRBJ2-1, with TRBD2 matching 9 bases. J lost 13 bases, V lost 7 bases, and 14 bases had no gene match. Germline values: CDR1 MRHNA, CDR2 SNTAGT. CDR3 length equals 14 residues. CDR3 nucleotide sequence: TGTGCCAGCAAAAACGATATTAGCGGGAGCCATCAGTTCTTC. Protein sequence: CASKNDISGSHQFF.

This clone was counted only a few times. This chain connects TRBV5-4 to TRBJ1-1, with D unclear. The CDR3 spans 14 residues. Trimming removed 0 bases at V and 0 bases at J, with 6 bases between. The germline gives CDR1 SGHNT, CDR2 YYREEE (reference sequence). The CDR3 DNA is TGTGCCAGCAGCTTGGCAGCGATGAACACTGAAGCTTTCTTT. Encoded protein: CASSLAAMNTEAFF.

DNA of the CDR3: TGTGCCAGCAGTGGCTGGGACAGGGGTTACAACTATGGCTACACCTTC. It encodes CASSGWDRGYNYGYTF. The genes are TRBV6-1 and TRBJ1-2, with 10 positions matching TRBD1. The CDR3 covers 16 residues. Germline V gene sequence: CDR1 MNHNS, CDR2 SASEGT. V gave up 4 bases and J gave up 2 bases; unmatched junction bases: 7.

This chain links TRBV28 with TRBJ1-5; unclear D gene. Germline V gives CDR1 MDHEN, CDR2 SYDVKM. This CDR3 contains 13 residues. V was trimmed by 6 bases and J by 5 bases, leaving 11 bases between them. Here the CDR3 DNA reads TGTGCCAGCAGGGCCGGACGGGATCAGCCCCAGCATTTT. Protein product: CASRAGRDQPQHF.

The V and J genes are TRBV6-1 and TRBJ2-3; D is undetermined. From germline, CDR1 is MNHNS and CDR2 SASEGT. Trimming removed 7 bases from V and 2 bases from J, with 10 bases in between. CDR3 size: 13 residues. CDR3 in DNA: TGTGCCAGCAACCCCGGGTACACAGATACGCAGTATTTT. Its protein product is CASNPGYTDTQYF.

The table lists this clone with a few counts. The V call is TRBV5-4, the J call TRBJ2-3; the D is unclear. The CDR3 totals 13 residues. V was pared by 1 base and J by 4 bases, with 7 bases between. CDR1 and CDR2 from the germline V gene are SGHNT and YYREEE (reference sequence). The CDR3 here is CASSLPNPDTQYF. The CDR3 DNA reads TGTGCCAGCAGCTTGCCTAACCCAGATACGCAGTATTTT.

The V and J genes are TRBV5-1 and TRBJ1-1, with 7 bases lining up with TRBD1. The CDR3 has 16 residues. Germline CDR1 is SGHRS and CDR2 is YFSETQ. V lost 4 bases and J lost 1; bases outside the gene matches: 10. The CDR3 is CASSPNRQGGNTEAFF. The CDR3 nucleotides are TGCGCCAGCAGCCCCAACCGACAGGGAGGGAACACTGAAGCTTTCTTT.

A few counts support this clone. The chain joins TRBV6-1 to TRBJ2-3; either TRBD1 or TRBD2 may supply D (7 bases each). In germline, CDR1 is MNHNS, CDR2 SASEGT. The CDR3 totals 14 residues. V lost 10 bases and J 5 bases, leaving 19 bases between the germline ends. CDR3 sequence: CATRGGGLGDTQYF. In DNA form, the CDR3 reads TGTGCCACCCGGGGAGGGGGCTTGGGAGATACGCAGTATTTT.

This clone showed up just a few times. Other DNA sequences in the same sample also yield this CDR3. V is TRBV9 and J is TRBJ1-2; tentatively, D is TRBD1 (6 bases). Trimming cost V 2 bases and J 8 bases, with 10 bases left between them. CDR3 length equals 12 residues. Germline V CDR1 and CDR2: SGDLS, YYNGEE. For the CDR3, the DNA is TGTGCCAGCAGCGTGCAGGGGTTAGGCTACACCTTC. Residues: CASSVQGLGYTF.

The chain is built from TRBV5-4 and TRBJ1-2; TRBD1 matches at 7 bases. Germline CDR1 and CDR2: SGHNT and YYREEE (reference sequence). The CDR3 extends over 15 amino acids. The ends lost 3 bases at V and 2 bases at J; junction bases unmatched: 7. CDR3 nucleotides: TGTGCCAGCAGCTCGAGATTGACAGGGAACTATGGCTACACCTTC. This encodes CASSSRLTGNYGYTF.

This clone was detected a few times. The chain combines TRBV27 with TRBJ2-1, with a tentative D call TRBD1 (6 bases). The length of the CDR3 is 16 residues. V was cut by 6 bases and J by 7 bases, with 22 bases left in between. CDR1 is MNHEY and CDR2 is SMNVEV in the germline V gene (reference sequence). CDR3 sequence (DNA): TGTGCCAGCAGCGAGATCCAGGGCTCGAGGGGGAATGAGCAGTTCTTC. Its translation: CASSEIQGSRGNEQFF.

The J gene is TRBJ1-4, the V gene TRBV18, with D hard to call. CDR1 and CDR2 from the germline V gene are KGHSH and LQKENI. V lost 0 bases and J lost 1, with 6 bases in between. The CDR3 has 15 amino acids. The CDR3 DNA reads TGTGCCAGCTCACCACCGACAAGAACTAATGAAAAACTGTTTTTT. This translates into CASSPPTRTNEKLFF.

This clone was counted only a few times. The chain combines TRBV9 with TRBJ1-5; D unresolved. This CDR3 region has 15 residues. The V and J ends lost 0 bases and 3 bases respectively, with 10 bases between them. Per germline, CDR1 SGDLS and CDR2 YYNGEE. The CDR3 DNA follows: TGTGCCAGCAGCGTAGGGGAGGGCTACAATCAGCCCCAGCATTTT. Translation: CASSVGEGYNQPQHF.

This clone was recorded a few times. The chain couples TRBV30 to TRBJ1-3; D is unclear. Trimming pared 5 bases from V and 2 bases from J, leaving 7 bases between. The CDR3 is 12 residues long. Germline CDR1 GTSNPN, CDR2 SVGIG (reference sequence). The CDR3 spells CAWSGPGNTIYF. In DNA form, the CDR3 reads TGTGCCTGGTCGGGCCCTGGAAACACCATATATTTT.

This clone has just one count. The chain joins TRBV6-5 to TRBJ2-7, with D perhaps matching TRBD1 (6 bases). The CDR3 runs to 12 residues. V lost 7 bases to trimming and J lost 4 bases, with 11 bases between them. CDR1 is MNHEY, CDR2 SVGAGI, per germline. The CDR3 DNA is TGTGCCAGCAAGACAACAGGGTACGAGCAGTACTTC. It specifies CASKTTGYEQYF.